A single sample is the source of the 31 T cell receptor beta chains below, sequenced in a study of CD8+ T cells in alopecia areata. In each case, RNA was isolated and then reverse transcribed into cDNA as the sequencing template. Clones were read by immunoSEQ multiplex PCR, and TCRdb kept only the in-frame ones, dropping some. The repertoire holds about 110,000 clones, with under 65% as singletons. The sequenced sample was NKG2D-low CD8+ T cells sorted from blood. These receptors were obtained from a human donor with alopecia areata.

This clone has only a few counts. The chain is built from TRBV9 and TRBJ2-3; 8 positions agree with TRBD2. This CDR3 has 15 residues. CDR1 is SGDLS and CDR2 is YYNGEE in the germline V gene. The V segment lost 3 bases and the J segment 4 bases; nucleotides outside the gene matches: 7. The CDR3 is CASSGLAFQSDTQYF. The CDR3 region has the DNA TGTGCCAGCAGCGGACTAGCGTTTCAGTCAGATACGCAGTATTTT.

This clone was detected only once. J is TRBJ2-3 and V is TRBV5-1; D could derive from TRBD1 or TRBD2 (5 bases each). V shed 2 bases and J shed 5 bases, with 15 bases lying between them. The CDR3 has 15 residues. The V gene's germline CDR1 is SGHRS and CDR2 YFSETQ. Here the CDR3 reads CASSFGGSSRDTQYF. DNA of the CDR3: TGCGCCAGCAGCTTTGGGGGAAGCTCGAGAGATACGCAGTATTTT.

The genes are TRBV13 and TRBJ2-1; 8 bases fit TRBD1. There are 12 residues in the CDR3. After removal of 5 bases from V and 9 bases from J, the junction contained 3 bases not matched to a gene. Germline V gives CDR1 PRHDT, CDR2 FYEKMQ (reference sequence). The CDR3 sequence: CASSLTGGEQFF. As DNA, the CDR3 is TGTGCCAGCAGCCTAACAGGGGGTGAGCAGTTCTTC.

This chain uses TRBV7-2 with TRBJ2-1, with 7 bases lining up with TRBD2. V shed 5 bases, J shed 13 bases, and the junction held 5 bases outside the gene matches. The germline CDR1 and CDR2 sequences are SGHTA and FQGNSA. The CDR3 runs to 11 residues. The DNA of the CDR3 is TGTGCCAGCAGCCCTGGACTAGTACAGTTCTTC. Translated, it gives CASSPGLVQFF.

This clone has more than one count but fewer than ten. The V call is TRBV7-9, the J call TRBJ2-1; no definite D call. With 1 base removed from V and 10 bases from J, the gap between germline ends came to 8 bases. This CDR3 has 12 residues. Germline CDR1 is SEHNR and CDR2 is FQNEAQ (reference sequence). The CDR3: CASSLERLEQFF. DNA for the CDR3: TGTGCCAGCAGCTTAGAAAGGCTAGAGCAGTTCTTC.

The gene calls are TRBV6-5 and TRBJ2-5; D uncertain. The ends were cut back, 6 bases at V and 4 bases at J, with 6 bases in the middle. There are 11 residues in the CDR3. Germline CDR1 is MNHEY and CDR2 is SVGAGI. CDR3: CASSPGETQYF. The CDR3, as DNA: TGTGCCAGCAGCCCCGGAGAGACCCAGTACTTC.

The rearrangement uses TRBV7-9 and TRBJ2-7; D may match TRBD1 or TRBD2 (5 bases each). The CDR3 consists of 17 residues. V lost 5 bases, J lost 4 bases, and 24 bases lay in between. From germline, CDR1 is SEHNR and CDR2 FQNEAQ (reference sequence). The CDR3 bases are TGTGCCAGCAGCCCAAGGCGCGGGCATCAGGGTCAGTACGAGCAGTACTTC. It specifies CASSPRRGHQGQYEQYF.

V is TRBV6-5 and J is TRBJ1-1; unclear D gene. V shed 0 bases and J shed 5 bases, with 10 bases lying between them. In germline, CDR1 is MNHEY, CDR2 SVGAGI. This CDR3 has 14 residues. This CDR3 reads CASSYSLEGTEAFF. CDR3 DNA: TGTGCCAGCAGTTACTCTCTTGAAGGGACTGAAGCTTTCTTT.

The genes are TRBV5-4 and TRBJ2-7; D may be TRBD2 (6 bases). The germline V and J ends were trimmed by 2 bases and 1 base, with 7 bases remaining between them. This CDR3 is built from 13 residues. CDR1 is SGHNT, CDR2 YYREEE, per germline (reference sequence). CDR3 protein: CASSFGSSYEQYF. The CDR3 DNA reads TGTGCCAGCAGCTTCGGGAGTTCCTACGAGCAGTACTTC.

The chain uses TRBV2 and TRBJ1-2, with 8 bases aligning to TRBD1. The V gene end was trimmed by 5 bases and the J gene end by 5 bases; junction bases not matched to a gene: 7. The CDR3 sequence is 14 residues long. Germline V CDR1 and CDR2: SNHLY, FYNNEI. The DNA for the CDR3 is TGTGCCAGCAGTCCGGACAGGGTGGGATATGGCTACACCTTC. This sequence encodes CASSPDRVGYGYTF.

This chain connects TRBV9 to TRBJ2-3; TRBD2 matches at 8 bases. CDR3 length: 14 residues. Germline V CDR1 and CDR2: SGDLS, YYNGEE. Trimming cost V 2 bases and J 1 base; bases outside gene matches: 0. CDR3 sequence reads: CASSVSGGTDTQYF. As DNA, the CDR3 is TGTGCCAGCAGCGTTAGCGGGGGCACAGATACGCAGTATTTT.

The chain recombines TRBV7-6 with TRBJ1-1; TRBD1 might be the D (5 bases). Trimming left V 7 bases short and J 8 bases short, with 11 bases between. The germline gives CDR1 SGHVS, CDR2 FNYEAQ. This CDR3 comprises 11 residues. Written as DNA, the CDR3 is TGTGCCAGCATGGGGGGGTACGAAGCTTTCTTT. Translating it yields CASMGGYEAFF.

There are a few counts of this clone. At one end the junction does not follow the germline gene, possibly because of a read error. The chain's CDR3 is CASRLGQGSTEAFF. CDR3 DNA sequence: TGTGCCAGCAGGTTGGGACAGGGGTCCACTGAAGCTTTCTTT. The chain carries TRBV5-6 and TRBJ1-1, with 10 bases that match TRBD1. The germline V gene encodes CDR1 SGHDT and CDR2 YYEEEE. This CDR3 comprises 14 residues.

This clone was found a few times. The CDR3 is CASSLAGGAYEQYF. The CDR3 region has the DNA TGTGCCAGCAGCTTAGCGGGAGGGGCTTACGAGCAGTACTTC. The rearrangement joins TRBV7-2 to TRBJ2-7; 7 positions agree with TRBD2. V was clipped by 0 bases and J by 4 bases; unmatched bases: 3. The germline CDR1 and CDR2 sequences are SGHTA and FQGNSA. The CDR3 totals 14 residues.

The V and J genes are TRBV9 and TRBJ2-6; maybe TRBD1 (5 bases). Germline V gene sequence: CDR1 SGDLS, CDR2 YYNGEE. This CDR3 is built from 15 residues. The ends were cut back, 4 bases at V and 3 bases at J, with 11 bases in the middle. CDR3 loop: CASSPEGVGANVLTF. In DNA, the CDR3 is TGTGCCAGCAGCCCAGAAGGGGTTGGGGCCAACGTCCTGACTTTC.

The chain recombines TRBV5-1 with TRBJ2-3; maybe TRBD2 (5 bases). The CDR3 consists of 17 residues. In germline, CDR1 is SGHRS, CDR2 YFSETQ. V was clipped by 0 bases and J by 2 bases, with 16 bases between them. The CDR3 region has the DNA TGCGCCAGCAGCTTGGTTTCCTTGGAGGATATCACAGATACGCAGTATTTT. Its protein is CASSLVSLEDITDTQYF.

This clone has only a few counts. The chain employs TRBV14 and TRBJ2-7; D is ambiguous. The CDR3 is 13 amino acids. Germline V gene sequence: CDR1 SGHDN, CDR2 FVKESK. V was shortened by 1 base and J by 7 bases, with 11 bases between the two germline ends. CDR3 coding DNA: TGTGCCAGCAGCCAAGTTTCAAGCAGTGAGCAGTACTTC. Its translation is CASSQVSSSEQYF.

The chain has TRBV9 and TRBJ2-1; TRBD2 agrees at 7 bases. This CDR3 is built from 16 residues. Germline V gives CDR1 SGDLS, CDR2 YYNGEE. The V segment lost 0 bases and the J segment 4 bases; nucleotides outside the gene matches: 7. The CDR3 nucleotides are TGTGCCAGCAGCGTAGAGGGCGGGAGTAAGTACAATGAGCAGTTCTTC. As protein: CASSVEGGSKYNEQFF.

The chain combines TRBV29-1 with TRBJ1-1; D may be TRBD1 (5 bases). V dropped 4 bases and J dropped 0 bases, with 9 bases sitting between them. Germline loops: CDR1 SQVTM, CDR2 ANQGSEA. This CDR3 has 13 amino acids. The DNA for the CDR3 is TGCAGCGTTGGGGGGGAGCTGAACACTGAAGCTTTCTTT. It translates to CSVGGELNTEAFF.

This clone was seen a handful of times. The V and J genes are TRBV11-2 and TRBJ2-5; TRBD1 aligns across 10 bases. Germline V lookup: CDR1 SGHAT, CDR2 FQNNGV. Trimming cost V 1 base and J 7 bases; bases outside gene matches: 0. The CDR3 sequence is 13 residues long. The CDR3 coding sequence is TGTGCCAGCAGCTTAGGGACAGGGGGGACCCAGTACTTC. This codes for CASSLGTGGTQYF.

The chain couples TRBV2 to TRBJ1-2, with 7 bases matching TRBD1. Germline V gene data show CDR1 as SNHLY and CDR2 as FYNNEI. The CDR3 extends over 14 amino acids. V dropped 5 bases and J dropped 3; count of bases not matched to a gene: 6. CDR3 sequence reads: CASSPSGGHYGYTF. Here the CDR3 DNA reads TGTGCCAGCAGTCCCTCAGGGGGACACTATGGCTACACCTTC.

Note on this clone: Other DNA variants within this sample encode the same CDR3. The chain combines TRBV4-1 with TRBJ1-1; D remains ambiguous. This CDR3 comprises 13 residues. CDR1 MGHRA and CDR2 YSYEKL come from the germline V gene. The V gene lost 1 base and the J gene lost 1 base, with 4 bases spanning the gap. The CDR3 loop is CASSQGSNTEAFF. CDR3 nucleotide sequence: TGCGCCAGCAGCCAAGGATCGAACACTGAAGCTTTCTTT.

The chain recombines TRBV4-1 with TRBJ2-1; unclear D gene. The ends were cut back, 0 bases at V and 10 bases at J, with 10 bases in the middle. The germline CDR1 and CDR2 sequences are MGHRA and YSYEKL. The CDR3 contains 13 residues. CDR3 region: CASSQDWGMEQFF. The CDR3 region has the DNA TGCGCCAGCAGCCAAGATTGGGGAATGGAGCAGTTCTTC.

This chain connects TRBV15 to TRBJ2-3; D is unresolved. This CDR3 spans 17 amino acids. V was trimmed by 2 bases and J by 0 bases, leaving 15 bases between them. Per the germline V gene, CDR1 is LNHNV and CDR2 is YYDKDF (reference sequence). The CDR3 here is CATSRILGNPSTDTQYF. CDR3 DNA: TGTGCCACCAGCAGAATACTTGGCAACCCTAGCACAGATACGCAGTATTTT.

The chain employs TRBV13 and TRBJ2-7; 8 nucleotides agree with TRBD1. Trimming took 5 bases from V and 4 from J; bases not matched to a gene: 7. Germline V lookup: CDR1 PRHDT, CDR2 FYEKMQ (reference sequence). This CDR3 is built from 14 residues. DNA of the CDR3: TGTGCCAGCAGCCTCGGACAGGGCCCTTACGAGCAGTACTTC. This gives the protein CASSLGQGPYEQYF.

Only a few counts were recorded for this clone. V gene TRBV5-4 combines with J gene TRBJ2-5; 10 bases line up with TRBD1. V gave up 4 bases and J gave up 1 base; unmatched junction bases: 7. Per germline, CDR1 SGHNT and CDR2 YYREEE (reference sequence). There are 16 residues in the CDR3. CDR3 residues: CASSPADRGVQETQYF. CDR3 sequence (DNA): TGTGCCAGCAGCCCAGCGGACAGGGGGGTCCAAGAGACCCAGTACTTC. The complete variable domain, with remaining parts taken from reference TRBV5-4 and TRBJ2-5, reads ETGVTQSPTHLIKTRGQQVTLRCSSQSGHNTVSWYQQALGQGPQFIFQYYREEENGRGNFPPRFSGLQFPNYSSELNVNALELDDSALYLCASSPADRGVQETQYFGPGTRLLVL.

The chain employs TRBV28 and TRBJ2-1, with 8 nucleotides matching TRBD2. The CDR3 is 14 amino acids. V was pared by 2 bases and J by 10 bases, with 7 bases of the junction left unmatched. Per the germline V gene, CDR1 is MDHEN and CDR2 is SYDVKM. CDR3 nucleotide sequence: TGTGCCAGCAGTTTAGTCGGGAGGGCCTGGGAGCAGTTCTTC. Translating gives CASSLVGRAWEQFF. Supplemented by reference TRBV28 and TRBJ2-1, the full variable domain reads DVKVTQSSRYLVKRTGEKVFLECVQDMDHENMFWYRQDPGLGLRLIYFSYDVKMKEKGDIPEGYSVSREKKERFSLILESASTNQTSMYLCASSLVGRAWEQFFGPGTRLTVL.

The rearrangement joins TRBV9 to TRBJ2-1; D gene ambiguous. V was clipped by 2 bases and J by 4 bases, with 7 bases between them. The CDR3 is made up of 13 amino acids. Germline V gene sequence: CDR1 SGDLS, CDR2 YYNGEE. CDR3 bases: TGTGCCAGCAGCGTTGCGACATACAATGAGCAGTTCTTC. Protein product: CASSVATYNEQFF. Based on the CDR3 plus reference TRBV9 and TRBJ2-1, the full variable domain is DSGVTQTPKHLITATGQRVTLRCSPRSGDLSVYWYQQSLDQGLQFLIQYYNGEERAKGNILERFSAQQFPDLHSELNLSSLELGDSALYFCASSVATYNEQFFGPGTRLTVL.

The chain carries TRBV25-1 and TRBJ2-2, with D tentatively TRBD1 (6 bases). This CDR3 has 15 residues. The V end was cut by 5 bases, the J end by 4 bases, with 14 bases between. CDR1 is MGHDK and CDR2 is SYGVNS in the germline V gene. The CDR3 here is CASSLTGKGTGELFF. CDR3 DNA sequence: TGTGCCAGCAGTCTCACAGGGAAGGGCACCGGGGAGCTGTTTTTT.

This sequence joins TRBV5-1 and TRBJ2-2; 7 bases match TRBD2. The CDR3 runs to 15 residues. With V trimmed by 5 bases and J by 1 base, 5 bases remained unmatched. Germline V lookup: CDR1 SGHRS, CDR2 YFSETQ. CDR3 nucleotides: TGCGCCAGCAGATCTACTAGCGAGAACACCGGGGAGCTGTTTTTT. This gives the protein CASRSTSENTGELFF.

The chain has TRBV7-9 and TRBJ1-5, with 9 bases lining up with TRBD1. Trimming at V came to 4 bases and at J to 0 bases, leaving 7 bases not matched to a gene. The germline V gene has CDR1 SEHNR and CDR2 FQNEAQ (reference sequence). The CDR3 spans 17 residues. CDR3 in DNA: TGTGCCAGCAGCTCTACAGACAGGGGGTATAGCAATCAGCCCCAGCATTTT. Amino acid sequence: CASSSTDRGYSNQPQHF.